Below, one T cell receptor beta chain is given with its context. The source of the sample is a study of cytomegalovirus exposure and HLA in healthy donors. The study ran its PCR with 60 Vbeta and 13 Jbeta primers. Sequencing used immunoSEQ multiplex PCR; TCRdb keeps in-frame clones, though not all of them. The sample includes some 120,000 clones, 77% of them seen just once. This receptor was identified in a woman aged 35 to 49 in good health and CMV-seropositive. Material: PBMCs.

CDR3 sequence: CAWSVPLAGANEQFF. For the CDR3, the DNA is TGTGCCTGGAGTGTACCCCTAGCGGGAGCCAATGAGCAGTTCTTC. This rearrangement joins TRBV30 to TRBJ2-1, with TRBD2 identical over 10 bases. Germline values: CDR1 GTSNPN, CDR2 SVGIG (reference sequence). V trimming: 0 bases; J trimming: 6 bases; junction bases outside the gene matches: 5. The CDR3 has 15 amino acids.